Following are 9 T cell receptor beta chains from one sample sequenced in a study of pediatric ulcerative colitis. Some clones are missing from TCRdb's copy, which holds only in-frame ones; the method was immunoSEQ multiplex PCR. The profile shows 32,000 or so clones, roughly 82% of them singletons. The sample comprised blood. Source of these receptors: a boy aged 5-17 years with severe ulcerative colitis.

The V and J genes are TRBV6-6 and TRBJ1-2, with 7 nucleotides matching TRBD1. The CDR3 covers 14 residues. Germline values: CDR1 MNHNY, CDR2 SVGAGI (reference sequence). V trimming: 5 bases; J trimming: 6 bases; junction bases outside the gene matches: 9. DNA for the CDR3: TGTGCCAGCAGTCCCCCCGGGACAGTGGATGGCTACACCTTC. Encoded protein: CASSPPGTVDGYTF.

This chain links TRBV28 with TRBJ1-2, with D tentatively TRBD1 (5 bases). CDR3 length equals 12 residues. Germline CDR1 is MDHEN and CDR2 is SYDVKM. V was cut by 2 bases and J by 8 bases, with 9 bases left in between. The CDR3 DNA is TGTGCCAGCAGTTTAAACAGGTGGGGCTACACCTTC. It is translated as CASSLNRWGYTF.

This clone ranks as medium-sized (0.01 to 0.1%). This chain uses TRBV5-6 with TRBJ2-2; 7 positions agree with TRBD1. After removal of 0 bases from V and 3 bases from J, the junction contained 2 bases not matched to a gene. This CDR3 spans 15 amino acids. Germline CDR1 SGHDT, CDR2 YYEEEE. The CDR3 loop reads CASSLVQGDTGELFF. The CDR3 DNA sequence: TGTGCCAGCAGCTTGGTGCAGGGGGACACCGGGGAGCTGTTTTTT. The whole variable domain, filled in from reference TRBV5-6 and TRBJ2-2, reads DAGVTQSPTHLIKTRGQQVTLRCSPKSGHDTVSWYQQALGQGPQFIFQYYEEEERQRGNFPDRFSGHQFPNYSSELNVNALLLGDSALYLCASSLVQGDTGELFFGEGSRLTVL.

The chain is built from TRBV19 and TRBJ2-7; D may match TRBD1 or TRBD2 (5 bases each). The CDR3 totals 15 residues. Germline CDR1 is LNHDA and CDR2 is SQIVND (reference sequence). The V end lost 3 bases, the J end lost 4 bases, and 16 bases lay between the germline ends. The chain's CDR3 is CASSMAGTEFYEQYF. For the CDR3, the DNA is TGTGCCAGTAGTATGGCCGGGACGGAGTTTTACGAGCAGTACTTC.

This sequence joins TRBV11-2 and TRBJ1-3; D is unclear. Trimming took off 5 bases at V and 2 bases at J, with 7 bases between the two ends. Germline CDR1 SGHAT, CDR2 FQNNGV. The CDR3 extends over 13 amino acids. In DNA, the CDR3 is TGTGCCAGCAGCATCCCCCCTGGAAACACCATATATTTT. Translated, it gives CASSIPPGNTIYF.

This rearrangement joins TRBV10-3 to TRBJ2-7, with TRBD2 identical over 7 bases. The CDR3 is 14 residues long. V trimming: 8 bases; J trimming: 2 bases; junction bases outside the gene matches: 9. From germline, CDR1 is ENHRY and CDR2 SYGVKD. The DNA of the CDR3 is TGTGCCATCGGTCGGGGGGACGGGGCCTACGAGCAGTACTTC. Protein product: CAIGRGDGAYEQYF.

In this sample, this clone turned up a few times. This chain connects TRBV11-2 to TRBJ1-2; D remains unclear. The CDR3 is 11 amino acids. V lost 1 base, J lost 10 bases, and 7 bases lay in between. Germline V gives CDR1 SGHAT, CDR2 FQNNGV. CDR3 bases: TGTGCCAGCAGCTTAGGTAACTTCTACACCTTC. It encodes CASSLGNFYTF.

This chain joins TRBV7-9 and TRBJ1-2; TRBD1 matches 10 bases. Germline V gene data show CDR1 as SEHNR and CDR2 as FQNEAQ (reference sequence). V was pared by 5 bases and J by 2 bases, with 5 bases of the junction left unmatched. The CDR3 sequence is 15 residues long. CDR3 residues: CASSQRTGGNYGYTF. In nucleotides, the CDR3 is TGTGCCAGCAGCCAGCGGACAGGGGGAAACTATGGCTACACCTTC.

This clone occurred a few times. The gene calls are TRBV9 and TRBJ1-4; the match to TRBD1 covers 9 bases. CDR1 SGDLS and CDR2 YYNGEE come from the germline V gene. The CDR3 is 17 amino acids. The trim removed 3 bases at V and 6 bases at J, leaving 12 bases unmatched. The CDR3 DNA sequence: TGTGCCAGCAGCGACCCCGTGTCGGGACAGGGCTATGAAAAACTGTTTTTT. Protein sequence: CASSDPVSGQGYEKLFF.